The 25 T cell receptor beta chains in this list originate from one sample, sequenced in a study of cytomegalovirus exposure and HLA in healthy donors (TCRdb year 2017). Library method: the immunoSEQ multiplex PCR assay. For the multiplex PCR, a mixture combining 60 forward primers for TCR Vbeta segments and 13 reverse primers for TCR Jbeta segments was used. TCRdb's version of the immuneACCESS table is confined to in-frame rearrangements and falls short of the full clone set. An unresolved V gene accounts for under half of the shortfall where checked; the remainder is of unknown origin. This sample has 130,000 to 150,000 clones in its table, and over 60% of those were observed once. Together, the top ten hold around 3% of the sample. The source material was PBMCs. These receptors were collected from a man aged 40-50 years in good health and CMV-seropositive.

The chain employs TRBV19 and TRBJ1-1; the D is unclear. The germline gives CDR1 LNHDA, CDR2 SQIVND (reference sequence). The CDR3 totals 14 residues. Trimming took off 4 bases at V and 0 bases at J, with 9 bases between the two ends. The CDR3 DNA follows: TGTGCCAGTAGTAGGAAACAGATGAACACTGAAGCTTTCTTT. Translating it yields CASSRKQMNTEAFF. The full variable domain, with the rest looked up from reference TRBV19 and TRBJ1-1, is DGGITQSPKYLFRKEGQNVTLSCEQNLNHDAMYWYRQDPGQGLRLIYYSQIVNDFQKGDIAEGYSVSREKKESFPLTVTSAQKNPTAFYLCASSRKQMNTEAFFGQGTRLTVV.

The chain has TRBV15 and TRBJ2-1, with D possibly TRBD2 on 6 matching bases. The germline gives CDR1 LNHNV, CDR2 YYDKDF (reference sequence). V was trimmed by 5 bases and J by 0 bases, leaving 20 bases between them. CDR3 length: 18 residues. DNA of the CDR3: TGTGCCACCAGCGGGAGGCGCGCGGGATTAAGCTCCTACAATGAGCAGTTCTTC. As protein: CATSGRRAGLSSYNEQFF.

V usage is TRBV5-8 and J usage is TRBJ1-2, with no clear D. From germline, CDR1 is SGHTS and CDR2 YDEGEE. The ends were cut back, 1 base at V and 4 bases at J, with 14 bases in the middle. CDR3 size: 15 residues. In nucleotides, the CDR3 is TGTGCCAGCAGCTTGACCCAGGTCCCTATCTATGGCTACACCTTC. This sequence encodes CASSLTQVPIYGYTF.

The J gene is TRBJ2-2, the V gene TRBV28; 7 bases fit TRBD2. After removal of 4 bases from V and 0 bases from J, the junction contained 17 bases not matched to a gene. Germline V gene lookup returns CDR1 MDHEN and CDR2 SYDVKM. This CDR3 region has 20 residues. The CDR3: CASSSLPGDYGGSNTGELFF. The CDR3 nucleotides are TGTGCCAGCAGTTCCCTCCCCGGGGACTACGGAGGTTCGAACACCGGGGAGCTGTTTTTT.

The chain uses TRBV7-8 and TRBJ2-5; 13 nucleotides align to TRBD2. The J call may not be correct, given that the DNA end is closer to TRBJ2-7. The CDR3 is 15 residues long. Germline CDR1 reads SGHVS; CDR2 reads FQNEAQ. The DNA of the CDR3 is TGTGCCAGCAGCTCCCTACTAGCGGGAGGGTACGAGCAGTACTTC. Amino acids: CASSSLLAGGYEQYF.

The CDR3 coding sequence is TGTGCCTGGAGTGCAGGGTATGGCTACACCTTC. Residues: CAWSAGYGYTF. The chain uses TRBV30 and TRBJ1-2; TRBD1 is a possible D gene (5 bases). The ends were cut back, 1 base at V and 5 bases at J, with 5 bases in the middle. This CDR3 region has 11 residues. Per the germline V gene, CDR1 is GTSNPN and CDR2 is SVGIG (reference sequence). The complete variable domain, with remaining parts taken from reference TRBV30 and TRBJ1-2, reads SQTIHQWPATLVQPVGSPLSLECTVEGTSNPNLYWYRQAAGRGLQLLFYSVGIGQISSEVPQNLSASRPQDRQFILSSKKLLLSDSGFYLCAWSAGYGYTFGSGTRLTVV.

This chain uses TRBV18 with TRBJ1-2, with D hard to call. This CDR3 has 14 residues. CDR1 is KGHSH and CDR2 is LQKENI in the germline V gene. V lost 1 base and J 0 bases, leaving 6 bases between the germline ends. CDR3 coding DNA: TGTGCCAGCTCACCACAGGAGACTAACTATGGCTACACCTTC. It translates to CASSPQETNYGYTF.

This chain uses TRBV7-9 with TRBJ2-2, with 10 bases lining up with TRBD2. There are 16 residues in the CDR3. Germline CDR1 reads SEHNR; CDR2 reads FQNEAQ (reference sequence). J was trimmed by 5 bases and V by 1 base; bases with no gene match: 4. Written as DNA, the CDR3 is TGTGCCAGCAGCTTAGATGGACTAGCGGAGACCGGGGAGCTGTTTTTT. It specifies CASSLDGLAETGELFF.

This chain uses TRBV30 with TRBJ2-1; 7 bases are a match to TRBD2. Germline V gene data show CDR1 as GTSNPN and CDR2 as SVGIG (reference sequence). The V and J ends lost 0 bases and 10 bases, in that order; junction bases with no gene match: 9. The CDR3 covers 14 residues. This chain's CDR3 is CAWSVQNWGGEQFF. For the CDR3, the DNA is TGTGCCTGGAGTGTACAGAACTGGGGGGGGGAGCAGTTCTTC.

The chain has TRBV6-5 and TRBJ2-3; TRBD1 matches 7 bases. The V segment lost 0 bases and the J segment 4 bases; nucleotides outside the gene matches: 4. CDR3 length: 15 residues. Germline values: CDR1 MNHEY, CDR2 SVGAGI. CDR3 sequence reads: CASSYSMQGADTQYF. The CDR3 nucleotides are TGTGCCAGCAGTTACTCGATGCAGGGGGCAGATACGCAGTATTTT.

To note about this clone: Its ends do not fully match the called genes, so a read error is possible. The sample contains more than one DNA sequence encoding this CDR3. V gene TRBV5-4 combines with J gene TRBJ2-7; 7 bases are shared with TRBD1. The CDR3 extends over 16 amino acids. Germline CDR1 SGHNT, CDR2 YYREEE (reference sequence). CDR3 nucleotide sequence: TGTGCCAGCAGCATTAACAGGGGCGCCGGACCCTACGAACAGTACTTC. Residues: CASSINRGAGPYEQYF. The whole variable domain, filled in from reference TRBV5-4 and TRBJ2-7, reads ETGVTQSPTHLIKTRGQQVTLRCSSQSGHNTVSWYQQALGQGPQFIFQYYREEENGRGNFPPRFSGLQFPNYSSELNVNALELDDSALYLCASSINRGAGPYEQYFGPGTRLTVT.

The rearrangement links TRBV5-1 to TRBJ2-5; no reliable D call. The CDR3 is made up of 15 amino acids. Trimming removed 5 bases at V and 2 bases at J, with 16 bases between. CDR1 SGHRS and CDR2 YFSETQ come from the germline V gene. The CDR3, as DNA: TGCGCCAGCAGGTCCCAGGCCAACACACAAGAGACCCAGTACTTC. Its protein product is CASRSQANTQETQYF.

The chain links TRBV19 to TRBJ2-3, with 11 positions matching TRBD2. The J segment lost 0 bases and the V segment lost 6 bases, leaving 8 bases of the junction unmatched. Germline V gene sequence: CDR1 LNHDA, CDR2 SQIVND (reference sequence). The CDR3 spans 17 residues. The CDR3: CASSHFLAGGSTDTQYF. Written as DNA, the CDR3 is TGTGCCAGTAGCCACTTTTTAGCGGGGGGGAGCACAGATACGCAGTATTTT.

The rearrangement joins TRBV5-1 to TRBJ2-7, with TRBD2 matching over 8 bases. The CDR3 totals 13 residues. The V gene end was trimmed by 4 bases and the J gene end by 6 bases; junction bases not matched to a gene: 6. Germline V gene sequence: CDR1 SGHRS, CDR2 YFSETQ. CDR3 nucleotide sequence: TGCGCCAGCAGCCAGCGGGAGAACAGCGAGCAGTACTTC. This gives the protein CASSQRENSEQYF.

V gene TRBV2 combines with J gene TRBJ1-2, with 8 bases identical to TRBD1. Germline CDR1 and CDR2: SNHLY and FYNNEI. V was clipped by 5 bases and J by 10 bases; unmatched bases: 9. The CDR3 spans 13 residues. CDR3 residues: CASSPDRGPVYTF. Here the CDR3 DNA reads TGTGCCAGCAGTCCAGACAGGGGTCCTGTCTACACCTTC.

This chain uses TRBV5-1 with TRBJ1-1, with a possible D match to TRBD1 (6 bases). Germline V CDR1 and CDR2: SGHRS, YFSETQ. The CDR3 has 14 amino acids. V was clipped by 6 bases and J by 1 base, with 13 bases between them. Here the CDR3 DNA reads TGCGCCAGCAACTTAGGGGGGGGGAACACTGAAGCTTTCTTT. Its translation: CASNLGGGNTEAFF. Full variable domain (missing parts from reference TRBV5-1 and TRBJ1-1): KAGVTQTPRYLIKTRGQQVTLSCSPISGHRSVSWYQQTPGQGLQFLFEYFSETQRNKGNFPGRFSGRQFSNSRSEMNVSTLELGDSALYLCASNLGGGNTEAFFGQGTRLTVV.

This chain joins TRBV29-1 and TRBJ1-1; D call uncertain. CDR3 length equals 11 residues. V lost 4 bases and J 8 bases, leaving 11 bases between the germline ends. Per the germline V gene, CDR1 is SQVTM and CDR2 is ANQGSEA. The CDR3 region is CSVVSRVEAFF. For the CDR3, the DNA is TGCAGCGTTGTGTCCCGCGTAGAAGCTTTCTTT.

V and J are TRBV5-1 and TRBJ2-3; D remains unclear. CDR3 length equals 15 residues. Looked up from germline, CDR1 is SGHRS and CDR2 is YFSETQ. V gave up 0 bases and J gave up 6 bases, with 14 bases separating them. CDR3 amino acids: CASSLDGLGSDTQYF. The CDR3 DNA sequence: TGCGCCAGCAGCTTGGACGGGTTGGGTTCCGATACGCAGTATTTT. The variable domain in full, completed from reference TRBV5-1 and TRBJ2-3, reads KAGVTQTPRYLIKTRGQQVTLSCSPISGHRSVSWYQQTPGQGLQFLFEYFSETQRNKGNFPGRFSGRQFSNSRSEMNVSTLELGDSALYLCASSLDGLGSDTQYFGPGTRLTVL.

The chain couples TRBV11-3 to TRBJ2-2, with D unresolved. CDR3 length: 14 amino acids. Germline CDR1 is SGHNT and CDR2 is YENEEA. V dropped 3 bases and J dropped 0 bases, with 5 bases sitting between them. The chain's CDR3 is CASSLAANTGELFF. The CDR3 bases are TGTGCCAGCAGCTTGGCAGCGAACACCGGGGAGCTGTTTTTT.

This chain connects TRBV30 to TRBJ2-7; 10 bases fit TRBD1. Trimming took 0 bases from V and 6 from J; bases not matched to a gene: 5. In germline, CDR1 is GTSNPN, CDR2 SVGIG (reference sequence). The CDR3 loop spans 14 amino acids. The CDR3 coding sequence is TGTGCCTGGAGTGTACCCGGGACAGGGGTCGAGCAGTACTTC. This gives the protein CAWSVPGTGVEQYF.

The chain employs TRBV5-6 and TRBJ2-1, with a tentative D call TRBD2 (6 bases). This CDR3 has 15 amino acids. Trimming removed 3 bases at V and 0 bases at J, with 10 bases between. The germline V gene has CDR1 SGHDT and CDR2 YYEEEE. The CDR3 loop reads CASSSAGSSYNEQFF. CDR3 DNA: TGTGCCAGCAGCTCAGCGGGTAGCTCCTACAATGAGCAGTTCTTC.

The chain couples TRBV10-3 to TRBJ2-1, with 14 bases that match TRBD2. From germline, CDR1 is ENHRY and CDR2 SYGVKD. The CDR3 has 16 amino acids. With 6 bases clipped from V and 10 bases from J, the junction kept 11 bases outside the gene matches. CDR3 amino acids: CAISEGLAGVQGEQFF. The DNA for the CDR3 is TGTGCCATCAGCGAGGGACTAGCGGGAGTCCAGGGAGAGCAGTTCTTC.

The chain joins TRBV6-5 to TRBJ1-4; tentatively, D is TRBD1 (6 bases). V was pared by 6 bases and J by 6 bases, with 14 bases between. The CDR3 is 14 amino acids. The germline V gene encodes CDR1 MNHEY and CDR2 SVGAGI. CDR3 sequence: CASRREGVYEKLFF. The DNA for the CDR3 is TGTGCCAGCAGGCGGGAGGGGGTCTATGAAAAACTGTTTTTT.

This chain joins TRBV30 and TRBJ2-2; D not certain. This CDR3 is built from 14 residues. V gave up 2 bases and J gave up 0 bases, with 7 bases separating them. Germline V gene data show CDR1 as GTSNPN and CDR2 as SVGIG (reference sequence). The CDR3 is CAWSQDPNTGELFF. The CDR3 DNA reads TGTGCCTGGAGTCAGGATCCGAACACCGGGGAGCTGTTTTTT. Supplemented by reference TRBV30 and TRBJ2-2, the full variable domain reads SQTIHQWPATLVQPVGSPLSLECTVEGTSNPNLYWYRQAAGRGLQLLFYSVGIGQISSEVPQNLSASRPQDRQFILSSKKLLLSDSGFYLCAWSQDPNTGELFFGEGSRLTVL.

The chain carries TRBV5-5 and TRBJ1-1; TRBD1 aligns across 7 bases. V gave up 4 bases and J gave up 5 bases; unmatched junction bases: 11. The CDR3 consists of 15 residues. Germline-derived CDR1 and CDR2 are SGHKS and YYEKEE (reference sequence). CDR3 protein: CASSEQRQGRTEAFF. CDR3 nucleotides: TGTGCCAGCAGCGAACAGAGACAGGGTCGGACTGAAGCTTTCTTT.